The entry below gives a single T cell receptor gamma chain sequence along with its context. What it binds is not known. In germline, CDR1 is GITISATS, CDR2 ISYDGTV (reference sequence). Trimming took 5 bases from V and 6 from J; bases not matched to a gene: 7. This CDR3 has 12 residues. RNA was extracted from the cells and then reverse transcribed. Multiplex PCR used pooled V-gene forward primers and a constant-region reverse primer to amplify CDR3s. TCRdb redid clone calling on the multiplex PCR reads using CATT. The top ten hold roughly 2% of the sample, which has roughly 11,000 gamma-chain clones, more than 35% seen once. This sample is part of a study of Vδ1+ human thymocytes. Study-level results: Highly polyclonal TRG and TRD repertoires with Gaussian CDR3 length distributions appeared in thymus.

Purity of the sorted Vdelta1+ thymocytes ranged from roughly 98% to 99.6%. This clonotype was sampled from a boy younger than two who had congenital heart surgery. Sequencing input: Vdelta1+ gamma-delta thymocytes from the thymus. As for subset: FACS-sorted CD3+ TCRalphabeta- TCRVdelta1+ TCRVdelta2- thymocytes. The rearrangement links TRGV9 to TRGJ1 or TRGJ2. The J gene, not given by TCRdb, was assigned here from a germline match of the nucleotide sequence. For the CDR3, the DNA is TGTGCCTTGTGGGGCCTTGGTTATAAGAAACTCTTT. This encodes CALWGLGYKKLF.